This TCR beta chain emerged from a study of blood T cell repertoires in COVID-19. Study background: Acute and convalescent COVID-19 samples came from the United States, Italy and Spain. T cells, B-cell-depleted T cells, or PBMCs provided the cDNA or gDNA that served as material.

Per the authors' pipeline: Amplification from reference gene primers served as the basis for estimated nucleated cell counts. TCRdb's table, derived via immunoSEQ multiplex PCR, lists solely in-frame clones and lacks some. Clone size and the V and J calls come from that table; the DNA yielded D and trimming. The table has 260,000 or so clones, 75% to 90% seen once. Sequenced material: peripheral blood. This sequence was found in a human donor in a cohort sampled during active COVID-19.

The CDR3 region has the DNA TGTGCCTCCAGCCCCCGGGCCCCGTTGGGAGATGAGCAGTTCTTC. As protein: CASSPRAPLGDEQFF. The chain uses TRBV2 and TRBJ2-1, with D possibly TRBD2 on 5 matching bases. V was pared by 11 bases and J by 8 bases, with 25 bases between. From germline, CDR1 is SNHLY and CDR2 FYNNEI. CDR3 length: 15 residues.